This T cell receptor beta chain came from a study of blood T cell repertoires in COVID-19. At the level of the study: Samples of COVID-19 (acute and convalescent) were obtained from the United States, Italy and Spain. T cells, B-cell-depleted T cells, or PBMCs provided the cDNA or gDNA that served as material.

The length of the CDR3 is 15 residues. Germline values: CDR1 SGHRS, CDR2 YFSETQ. The ends were cut back, 1 base at V and 3 bases at J, with 10 bases in the middle. Per the authors' pipeline: Amplification of reference gene primers provided the estimated nucleated cell counts. The data were produced by immunoSEQ multiplex PCR, yet TCRdb's version contains in-frame clones alone and is incomplete. V, J and clone size derive from that table, while D and trimming were established from the DNA sequence. The data show a few hundred thousand clones, with about 86% seen just once and roughly 2.4% held by the top ten. Turning to this clone: Distinct nucleotide sequences in the sample also encode this CDR3.

The sequencing input was peripheral blood. This sequence joins TRBV5-1 and TRBJ2-2, with D possibly being TRBD1 (6 bases). The clonotype originates from a woman aged 55-70 years with acute or convalescent COVID-19. In DNA form, the CDR3 reads TGCGCCAGCAGCTTGAGGACAGTAGACACCGGGGAGCTGTTTTTT. This gives the protein CASSLRTVDTGELFF. Full variable domain (rest looked up from reference TRBV5-1 and TRBJ2-2): KAGVTQTPRYLIKTRGQQVTLSCSPISGHRSVSWYQQTPGQGLQFLFEYFSETQRNKGNFPGRFSGRQFSNSRSEMNVSTLELGDSALYLCASSLRTVDTGELFFGEGSRLTVL.